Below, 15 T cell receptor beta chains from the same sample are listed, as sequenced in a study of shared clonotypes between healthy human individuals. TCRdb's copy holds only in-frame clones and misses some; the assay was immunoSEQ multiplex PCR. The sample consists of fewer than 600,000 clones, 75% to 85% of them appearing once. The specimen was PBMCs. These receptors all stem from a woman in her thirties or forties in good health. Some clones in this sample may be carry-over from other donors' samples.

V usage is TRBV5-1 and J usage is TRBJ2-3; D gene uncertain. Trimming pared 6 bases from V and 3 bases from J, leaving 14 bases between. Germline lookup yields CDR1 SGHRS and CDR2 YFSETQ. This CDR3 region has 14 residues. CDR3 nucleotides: TGCGCCAGCACCCCCTCGGCTGATACAGATACGCAGTATTTT. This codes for CASTPSADTDTQYF.

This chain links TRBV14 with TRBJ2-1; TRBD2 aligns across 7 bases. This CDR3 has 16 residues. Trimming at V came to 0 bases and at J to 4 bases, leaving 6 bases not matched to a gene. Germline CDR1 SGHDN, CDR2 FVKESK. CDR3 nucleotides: TGTGCCAGCAGCCAAGATTTACTAGCGCTATACAATGAGCAGTTCTTC. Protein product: CASSQDLLALYNEQFF.

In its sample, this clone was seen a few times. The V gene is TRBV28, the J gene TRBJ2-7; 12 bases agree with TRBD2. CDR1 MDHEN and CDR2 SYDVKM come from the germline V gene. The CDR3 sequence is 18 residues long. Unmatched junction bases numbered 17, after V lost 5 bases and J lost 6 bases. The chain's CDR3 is CASSKPGLAGSKRVEQYF. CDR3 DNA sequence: TGTGCCAGCAGTAAACCGGGACTAGCGGGTTCCAAACGGGTCGAGCAGTACTTC. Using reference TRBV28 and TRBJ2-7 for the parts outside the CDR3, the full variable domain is DVKVTQSSRYLVKRTGEKVFLECVQDMDHENMFWYRQDPGLGLRLIYFSYDVKMKEKGDIPEGYSVSREKKERFSLILESASTNQTSMYLCASSKPGLAGSKRVEQYFGPGTRLTVT.

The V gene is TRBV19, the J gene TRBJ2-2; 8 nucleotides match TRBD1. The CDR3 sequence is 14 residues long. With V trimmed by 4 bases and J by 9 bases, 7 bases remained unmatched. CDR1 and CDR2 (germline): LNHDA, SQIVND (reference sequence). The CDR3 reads CASSTTGEGRELFF. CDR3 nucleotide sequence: TGTGCCAGTAGTACGACAGGGGAAGGGCGGGAGCTGTTTTTT.

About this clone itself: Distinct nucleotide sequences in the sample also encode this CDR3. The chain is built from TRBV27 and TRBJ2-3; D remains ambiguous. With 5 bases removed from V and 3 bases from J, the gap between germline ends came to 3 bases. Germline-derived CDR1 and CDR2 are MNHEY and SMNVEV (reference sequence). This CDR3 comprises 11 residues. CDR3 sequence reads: CASSPTDTQYF. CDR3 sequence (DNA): TGTGCCAGCAGTCCGACAGATACGCAGTATTTT.

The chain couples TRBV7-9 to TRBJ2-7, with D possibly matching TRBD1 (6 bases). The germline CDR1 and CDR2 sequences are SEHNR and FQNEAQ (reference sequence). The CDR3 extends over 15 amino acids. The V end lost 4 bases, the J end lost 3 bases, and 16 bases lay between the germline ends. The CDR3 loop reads CASSSSPRTVYEQYF. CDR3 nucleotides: TGTGCCAGCAGCTCCAGCCCCCGGACAGTCTACGAGCAGTACTTC.

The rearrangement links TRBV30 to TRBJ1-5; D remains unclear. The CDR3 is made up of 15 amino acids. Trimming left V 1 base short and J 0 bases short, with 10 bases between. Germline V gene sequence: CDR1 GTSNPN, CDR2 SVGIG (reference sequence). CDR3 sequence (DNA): TGTGCCTGGAGTGCCCGGGTTTATAGCAATCAGCCCCAGCATTTT. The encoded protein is CAWSARVYSNQPQHF.

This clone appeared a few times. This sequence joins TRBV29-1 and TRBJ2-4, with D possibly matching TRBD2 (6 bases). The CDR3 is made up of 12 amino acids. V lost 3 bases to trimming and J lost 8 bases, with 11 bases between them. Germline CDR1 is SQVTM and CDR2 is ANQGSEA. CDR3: CSVEAGGDIQYF. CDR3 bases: TGCAGCGTTGAGGCCGGGGGAGACATTCAGTACTTC.

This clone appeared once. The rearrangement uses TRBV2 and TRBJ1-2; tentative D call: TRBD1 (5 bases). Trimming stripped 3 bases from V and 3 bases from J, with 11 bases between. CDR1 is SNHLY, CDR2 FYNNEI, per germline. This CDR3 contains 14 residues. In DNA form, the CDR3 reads TGTGCCAGCAGTGAGGGGGGAACCCACTATGGCTACACCTTC. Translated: CASSEGGTHYGYTF.

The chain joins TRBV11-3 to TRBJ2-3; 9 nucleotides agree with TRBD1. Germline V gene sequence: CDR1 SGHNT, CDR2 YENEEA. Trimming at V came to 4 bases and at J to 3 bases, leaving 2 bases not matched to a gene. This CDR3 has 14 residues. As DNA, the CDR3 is TGTGCCAGCAGCTGGGACAGGGCGACAGATACGCAGTATTTT. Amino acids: CASSWDRATDTQYF.

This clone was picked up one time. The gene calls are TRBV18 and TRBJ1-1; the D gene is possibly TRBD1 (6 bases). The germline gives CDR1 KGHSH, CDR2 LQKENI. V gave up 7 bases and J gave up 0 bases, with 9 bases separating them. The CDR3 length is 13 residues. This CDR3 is CASLGGMNTEAFF. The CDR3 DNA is TGTGCCAGCTTAGGGGGTATGAACACTGAAGCTTTCTTT.

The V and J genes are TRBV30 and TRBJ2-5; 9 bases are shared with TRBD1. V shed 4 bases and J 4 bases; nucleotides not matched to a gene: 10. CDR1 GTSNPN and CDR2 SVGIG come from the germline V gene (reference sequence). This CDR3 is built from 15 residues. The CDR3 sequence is CAWTQGQGGGETQYF. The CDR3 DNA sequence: TGTGCCTGGACCCAGGGACAGGGTGGCGGAGAGACCCAGTACTTC.

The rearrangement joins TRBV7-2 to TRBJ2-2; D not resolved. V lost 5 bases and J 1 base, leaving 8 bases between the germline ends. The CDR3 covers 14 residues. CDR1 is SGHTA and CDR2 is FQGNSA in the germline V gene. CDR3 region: CASSIYRNTGELFF. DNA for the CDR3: TGTGCCAGCAGCATCTACCGGAACACCGGGGAGCTGTTTTTT.

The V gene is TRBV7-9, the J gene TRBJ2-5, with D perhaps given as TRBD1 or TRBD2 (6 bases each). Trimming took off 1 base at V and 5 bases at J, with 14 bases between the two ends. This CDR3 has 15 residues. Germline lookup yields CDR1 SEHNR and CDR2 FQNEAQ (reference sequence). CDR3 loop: CASSLEGGTWETQYF. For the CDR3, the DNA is TGTGCCAGCAGCTTAGAGGGCGGGACATGGGAGACCCAGTACTTC.

CDR3 loop: CASIGGNIQYF. The DNA for the CDR3 is TGTGCCAGTATAGGAGGTAACATTCAGTACTTC. The chain has TRBV19 and TRBJ2-4; D might be TRBD2 (5 bases). Per the germline V gene, CDR1 is LNHDA and CDR2 is SQIVND (reference sequence). V lost 7 bases, J lost 7 bases, and 8 bases lay in between. The CDR3 loop spans 11 amino acids.